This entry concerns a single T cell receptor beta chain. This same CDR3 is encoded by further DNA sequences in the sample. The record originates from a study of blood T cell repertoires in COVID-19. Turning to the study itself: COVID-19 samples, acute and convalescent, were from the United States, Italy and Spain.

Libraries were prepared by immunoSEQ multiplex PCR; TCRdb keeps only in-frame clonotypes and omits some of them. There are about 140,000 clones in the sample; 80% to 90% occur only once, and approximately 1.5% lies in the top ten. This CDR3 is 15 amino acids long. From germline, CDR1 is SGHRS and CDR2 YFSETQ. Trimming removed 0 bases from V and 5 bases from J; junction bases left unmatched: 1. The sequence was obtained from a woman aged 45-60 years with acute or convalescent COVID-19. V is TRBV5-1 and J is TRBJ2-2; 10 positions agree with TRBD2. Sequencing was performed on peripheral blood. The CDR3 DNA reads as TGCGCCAGCAGCTTGGGGACTAGCGGAACCGGGGAGCTGTTTTTT. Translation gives CASSLGTSGTGELFF.